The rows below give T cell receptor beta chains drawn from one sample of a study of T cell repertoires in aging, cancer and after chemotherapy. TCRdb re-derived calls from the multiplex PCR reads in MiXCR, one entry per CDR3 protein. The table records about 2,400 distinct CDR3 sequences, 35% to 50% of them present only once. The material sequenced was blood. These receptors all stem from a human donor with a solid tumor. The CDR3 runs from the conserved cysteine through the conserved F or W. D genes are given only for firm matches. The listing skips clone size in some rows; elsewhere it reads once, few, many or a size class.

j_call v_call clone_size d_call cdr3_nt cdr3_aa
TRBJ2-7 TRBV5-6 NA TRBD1 TGTGCCAGCAGCTTAGCAGGGGGCGCCGAGCAGTACTTC CASSLAGGAEQYF
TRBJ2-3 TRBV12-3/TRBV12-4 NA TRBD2 TGTGCCAGCAGCTACTCTCCGGGGGGGCGCGCAGATACGCAGTATTTT CASSYSPGGRADTQYF
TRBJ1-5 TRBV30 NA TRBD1 TGTGCCAGCAGCCCCGGGACAGGGGGCGCGAAGGACAATCAGCCCCAGCATTTT CASSPGTGGAKDNQPQHF
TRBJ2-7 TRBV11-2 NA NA TGTGCCAGCAGCGCGGTGATGGGAGGCTACGAGCAGTACTTC CASSAVMGGYEQYF
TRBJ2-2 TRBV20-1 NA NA TGCAGTGCCCTAGGCAGCGGTAGCACCGGGGAGCTGTTTTTT CSALGSGSTGELFF
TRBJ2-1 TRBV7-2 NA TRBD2 TGTGCCAGCAGCTCGCTAGCGGGGGGGCCTTTGGGCAATGAGCAGTTCTTC CASSSLAGGPLGNEQFF
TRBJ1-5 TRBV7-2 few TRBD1 TGTGCCAGCAGCTCCCCCCCGGGACAGGGGGGTCCGAATCAGCCCCAGCATTTT CASSSPPGQGGPNQPQHF
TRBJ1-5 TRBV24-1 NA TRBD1 TGTGCCACCAGCAAAGACAGGGTGGGTCAGCCCCAGCATTTT CATSKDRVGQPQHF
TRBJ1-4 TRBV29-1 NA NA TGCAGCGTTGCTTGGGGGAGGGGAGAAAAACTGTTTTTT CSVAWGRGEKLFF
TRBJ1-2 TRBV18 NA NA TGTGCCAGCTCCACGGCCGGGGATGGCTACACCTTC CASSTAGDGYTF
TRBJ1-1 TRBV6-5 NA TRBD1 TGTGCCAGCAGTTACATTGGTTCGGGGACAGATTCTGTAGCTTTCTTT CASSYIGSGTDSVAFF
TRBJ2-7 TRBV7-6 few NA TGTGCCAGCAGCCCTCGACTGAGCTCCTACGAGCAGTACTTC CASSPRLSSYEQYF
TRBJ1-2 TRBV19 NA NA TGTGCCAGTAGTATTTCCGTCTATGGCTACACCTTC CASSISVYGYTF
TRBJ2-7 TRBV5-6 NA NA TGTGCCAGCAGCTTTCGGCGGGAGCAGTACTTC CASSFRREQYF
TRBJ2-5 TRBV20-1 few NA TGCAGTGCTAACACGGACAGCTCTACTCAAGAGACCCAGTACTTC CSANTDSSTQETQYF